A single sample is the source of the 29 T cell receptor beta chains below, sequenced in a study of T cells in Graves' hyperthyroidism and ophthalmopathy. Authors of the study amplified TCR beta CDR3 regions from RNA transcripts. The TCR CDR3 was amplified in a first-round RT-PCR using the HTBI primer set. TCRdb reprocessed the multiplex PCR reads with MiXCR, giving one entry per CDR3 protein. The data show some 300,000 distinct CDR3 sequences, roughly 19% seen once. Sequenced: blood. These receptors were collected from a man in his fifties or sixties with Graves' ophthalmopathy.

This clonotype was detected only a few times. The chain combines TRBV20-1 with TRBJ2-2, with 15 bases that match TRBD2. Germline V CDR1 and CDR2: DFQATT, SNEGSKA (reference sequence). This CDR3 has 14 residues. V shed 6 bases and J 5 bases; nucleotides not matched to a gene: 1. The CDR3 is CSAGTSGRTGELFF. Here the CDR3 DNA reads TGCAGTGCGGGGACTAGCGGGAGGACCGGGGAGCTGTTTTTT.

CDR3 DNA: TGTGCCAGCAGCTTTGTCGGGGGTGAGCAGTTCTTC. Residues: CASSFVGGEQFF. The V gene is TRBV11-3, the J gene TRBJ2-1; D is perhaps TRBD2 (6 bases). Per the germline V gene, CDR1 is SGHNT and CDR2 is YENEEA. The ends were cut back, 3 bases at V and 9 bases at J, with 9 bases in the middle. CDR3 size: 12 residues.

This clonotype was counted only a few times. The CDR3 loop is CASSSLGNEQFF. CDR3 in DNA: TGTGCCAGCAGCTCCCTCGGCAATGAGCAGTTCTTC. The V gene is TRBV7-9, the J gene TRBJ2-1; D call uncertain. Germline lookup yields CDR1 SEHNR and CDR2 FQNEAQ (reference sequence). The CDR3 runs 12 residues. V lost 4 bases to trimming and J lost 6 bases, with 7 bases between them.

The V and J genes are TRBV2 and TRBJ2-5; D tentatively reads TRBD1 or TRBD2 (6 bases each). Looked up from germline, CDR1 is SNHLY and CDR2 is FYNNEI. V lost 7 bases and J lost 3, with 36 bases in between. The CDR3 loop spans 21 amino acids. CDR3 in amino acids: CASTRTAGGSNTGTGEETQYF. The DNA of the CDR3 is TGTGCCAGCACCCGGACAGCGGGCGGTTCAAACACCGGGACGGGAGAAGAGACCCAGTACTTC. Looking up the rest from reference TRBV2 and TRBJ2-5 gives the full variable domain: EPEVTQTPSHQVTQMGQEVILRCVPISNHLYFYWYRQILGQKVEFLVSFYNNEISEKSEIFDDQFSVERPDGSNFTLKIRSTKLEDSAMYFCASTRTAGGSNTGTGEETQYFGPGTRLLVL.

The chain uses TRBV10-3 and TRBJ2-7, with a weak D call TRBD2 (6 bases). The V end lost 8 bases, the J end lost 3 bases, and 14 bases lay between the germline ends. The germline V gene has CDR1 ENHRY and CDR2 SYGVKD. The CDR3 is 13 amino acids. CDR3 residues: CAISGGNIYEQYF. CDR3 DNA: TGTGCCATCTCCGGCGGGAATATCTACGAGCAGTACTTC.

The chain combines TRBV20-1 with TRBJ2-7; 14 nucleotides agree with TRBD2. The V gene end was trimmed by 5 bases and the J gene end by 2 bases; junction bases not matched to a gene: 8. Germline values: CDR1 DFQATT, CDR2 SNEGSKA (reference sequence). The CDR3 is 16 amino acids. The CDR3 protein is CSAETGLAGAPYEQYF. DNA for the CDR3: TGCAGTGCTGAGACGGGACTAGCGGGGGCCCCCTACGAGCAGTACTTC.

This clonotype appeared many times. The rearrangement links TRBV5-1 to TRBJ2-2; 7 nucleotides match TRBD2. Unmatched junction bases numbered 6, after V lost 1 base and J lost 0 bases. This CDR3 region has 17 residues. Looked up from germline, CDR1 is SGHRS and CDR2 is YFSETQ. CDR3 DNA: TGCGCCAGCAGCTTGATGGCTAGCGGATCGAACACCGGGGAGCTGTTTTTT. Translation: CASSLMASGSNTGELFF. Combining the CDR3 with reference TRBV5-1 and TRBJ2-2 gives the whole variable domain KAGVTQTPRYLIKTRGQQVTLSCSPISGHRSVSWYQQTPGQGLQFLFEYFSETQRNKGNFPGRFSGRQFSNSRSEMNVSTLELGDSALYLCASSLMASGSNTGELFFGEGSRLTVL.

In this sample, this clonotype turned up many times. The chain recombines TRBV2 with TRBJ2-1, with TRBD2 identical over 16 bases. Germline values: CDR1 SNHLY, CDR2 FYNNEI. The CDR3 covers 21 residues. Trimming cost V 7 bases and J 0 bases; bases outside gene matches: 15. The CDR3 spells CASTDPQGLAGGRSSYNEQFF. CDR3 nucleotides: TGTGCCAGCACCGATCCCCAGGGACTAGCGGGAGGGCGGAGCTCCTACAATGAGCAGTTCTTC. Complete variable domain (other parts from reference TRBV2 and TRBJ2-1): EPEVTQTPSHQVTQMGQEVILRCVPISNHLYFYWYRQILGQKVEFLVSFYNNEISEKSEIFDDQFSVERPDGSNFTLKIRSTKLEDSAMYFCASTDPQGLAGGRSSYNEQFFGPGTRLTVL.

This clonotype was seen ten or more times. V gene TRBV7-3 combines with J gene TRBJ2-6; D is uncertain. This CDR3 comprises 15 residues. Germline CDR1 SGHTA, CDR2 FQGTGA. V lost 1 base and J lost 1, with 5 bases in between. This chain's CDR3 is CASSLSGSGANVLTF. CDR3 DNA sequence: TGTGCCAGCAGCTTAAGTGGTTCTGGGGCCAACGTCCTGACTTTC.

The chain has TRBV12-3 or TRBV12-4 and TRBJ1-2; D not certain. The CDR3 sequence is 14 residues long. V dropped 1 base and J dropped 2 bases, with 8 bases sitting between them. The CDR3 reads CASSLGYGNYGYTF. CDR3 bases: TGTGCCAGCAGTTTAGGTTATGGGAACTATGGCTACACCTTC.

The V and J genes are TRBV27 and TRBJ2-7; TRBD2 might be the D (6 bases). V was shortened by 3 bases and J by 2 bases, with 14 bases between the two germline ends. The CDR3 has 15 residues. Germline loops: CDR1 MNHEY, CDR2 SMNVEV (reference sequence). CDR3 loop: CASSFGIPGAYEQYF. As DNA, the CDR3 is TGTGCCAGCAGTTTTGGAATACCGGGAGCCTACGAGCAGTACTTC.

This clonotype was found many times. This chain connects TRBV3-1 to TRBJ2-7; TRBD1 aligns across 10 bases. CDR3 size: 15 residues. Germline CDR1 LGHDT, CDR2 YNNKEL (reference sequence). V trimming: 7 bases; J trimming: 7 bases; junction bases outside the gene matches: 13. Here the CDR3 DNA reads TGTGCCAGCACCTCGGGTGGGACAGGGGCTCGGGAGCAGTACTTC. Translating it yields CASTSGGTGAREQYF.

This clonotype was observed many times. The genes are TRBV20-1 and TRBJ1-2; D is undetermined. CDR1 is DFQATT and CDR2 is SNEGSKA in the germline V gene (reference sequence). V was shortened by 5 bases and J by 5 bases, with 0 bases between the two germline ends. The CDR3 has 8 residues. CDR3 in amino acids: CSAYGYTF. In DNA form, the CDR3 reads TGCAGTGCTTATGGCTACACCTTC.

This clonotype was found a few times. The chain employs TRBV7-9 and TRBJ1-1; D not certain. The CDR3 has 11 residues. Looked up from germline, CDR1 is SEHNR and CDR2 is FQNEAQ (reference sequence). The V and J ends lost 1 base and 6 bases respectively, with 3 bases between them. The CDR3 region is CASSLVAEAFF. CDR3 sequence (DNA): TGTGCCAGCAGCTTAGTTGCTGAAGCTTTCTTT.

There are a few counts of this clonotype. The chain is built from TRBV14 and TRBJ1-6, with D possibly matching TRBD1 (6 bases). This CDR3 is built from 17 residues. Germline CDR1 reads SGHDN; CDR2 reads FVKESK. V gave up 4 bases and J gave up 0 bases, with 13 bases separating them. CDR3 in DNA: TGTGCCAGCAGCCCTTCACAGGGAAGCTCCTATAATTCACCCCTCCACTTT. Residues: CASSPSQGSSYNSPLHF.

The rearrangement joins TRBV20-1 to TRBJ2-3, with TRBD2 matching over 12 bases. Germline values: CDR1 DFQATT, CDR2 SNEGSKA (reference sequence). The CDR3 sequence is 15 residues long. Losses at the gene ends were 5 bases for V and 1 base for J; bases not matched to a gene: 4. DNA for the CDR3: TGCAGTGCTGGTAGACTAGCGGGAGGCACAGATACGCAGTATTTT. Protein: CSAGRLAGGTDTQYF.

The chain couples TRBV7-9 to TRBJ2-7; TRBD1 aligns across 8 bases. The CDR3 extends over 13 amino acids. Germline CDR1 and CDR2: SEHNR and FQNEAQ (reference sequence). The J segment lost 0 bases and the V segment lost 8 bases, leaving 3 bases of the junction unmatched. This chain's CDR3 is CASQTGASYEQYF. DNA for the CDR3: TGTGCCAGCCAGACAGGGGCCTCCTACGAGCAGTACTTC.

This clonotype was counted ten times or more. J is TRBJ2-7 and V is TRBV18; D may be TRBD2 (6 bases). V was clipped by 2 bases and J by 1 base, with 9 bases between them. The length of the CDR3 is 14 residues. Germline V CDR1 and CDR2: KGHSH, LQKENI. Here the CDR3 reads CASSPTAGSYEQYF. In nucleotides, the CDR3 is TGTGCCAGCTCACCAACGGCGGGATCCTACGAGCAGTACTTC.

This clonotype was picked up many times. The chain combines TRBV5-1 with TRBJ2-7; tentative D call: TRBD1 (5 bases). The V end was cut by 0 bases, the J end by 3 bases, with 13 bases between. The CDR3 contains 15 residues. The germline V gene encodes CDR1 SGHRS and CDR2 YFSETQ. CDR3: CASSLEWGLYYEQYF. CDR3 sequence (DNA): TGCGCCAGCAGCTTGGAGTGGGGCCTCTACTACGAGCAGTACTTC.

The chain joins TRBV3-1 to TRBJ2-1; 7 bases are shared with TRBD2. The germline CDR1 and CDR2 sequences are LGHDT and YNNKEL (reference sequence). V lost 0 bases to trimming and J lost 0 bases; unmatched junction nucleotides: 5. The CDR3 is made up of 17 amino acids. CDR3 in DNA: TGTGCCAGCAGCCAAGATTTATGGGGGGGCTCCTACAATGAGCAGTTCTTC. It translates to CASSQDLWGGSYNEQFF.

In this sample, this clonotype turned up many times. This sequence joins TRBV11-2 and TRBJ1-2; D call uncertain. Deletions cut 0 bases from V and 2 bases from J, with 10 bases between. CDR1 and CDR2 from the germline V gene are SGHAT and FQNNGV. This CDR3 spans 15 amino acids. The chain's CDR3 is CASSLEAGNNYGYTF. The CDR3 DNA reads TGTGCCAGCAGCTTAGAGGCGGGAAACAACTATGGCTACACCTTC.

This clonotype was seen a few times. The chain couples TRBV25-1 to TRBJ2-3, with 8 bases identical to TRBD2. CDR1 is MGHDK, CDR2 SYGVNS, per germline. This CDR3 comprises 15 residues. V was clipped by 3 bases and J by 5 bases; unmatched bases: 7. The CDR3 region has the DNA TGTGCCAGCAGTGACCCGACTAGCGTGAGAGATACGCAGTATTTT. This gives the protein CASSDPTSVRDTQYF.

This chain connects TRBV9 to TRBJ2-7, with 8 bases aligning to TRBD2. This CDR3 is built from 16 residues. Germline V CDR1 and CDR2: SGDLS, YYNGEE. The junction had 10 bases not matched to a gene; V was cut back by 0 bases and J by 5 bases. CDR3: CASSVAPGGPMDEQYF. The CDR3 nucleotides read TGTGCCAGCAGCGTAGCTCCGGGAGGGCCCATGGACGAGCAGTACTTC.

CDR3 coding DNA: TGTGCCAGCAGACTCGACAGGGGAACTTATAATTCACCCCTCCACTTT. Its translation: CASRLDRGTYNSPLHF. The chain is built from TRBV27 and TRBJ1-6; TRBD1 matches 8 bases. The CDR3 has 16 amino acids. V trimming: 6 bases; J trimming: 4 bases; junction bases outside the gene matches: 8. Germline CDR1 reads MNHEY; CDR2 reads SMNVEV (reference sequence).

Notes on this clonotype: A much larger clone differs by one base, so this may be a read error. The CDR3 reads CASSLLLASNSGELFF. The CDR3 DNA is TGTGCCAGCAGCTTATTACTAGCGAGTAACTCCGGGGAGCTGTTTTTT. The gene calls are TRBV11-2 and TRBJ2-2; 7 bases are a match to TRBD2. Trimming removed 2 bases from V and 6 bases from J; junction bases left unmatched: 9. This CDR3 is 16 amino acids long. Germline CDR1 is SGHAT and CDR2 is FQNNGV.

At least ten counts were recorded for this clonotype. V is TRBV2 and J is TRBJ1-5, with TRBD1 as a possible D gene (5 bases). Germline lookup yields CDR1 SNHLY and CDR2 FYNNEI. This CDR3 region has 13 residues. The V gene lost 4 bases and the J gene lost 6 bases, with 10 bases spanning the gap. DNA of the CDR3: TGTGCCAGCAGTGCAGGGTATGGTCAGCCCCAGCATTTT. Its protein is CASSAGYGQPQHF.

The chain couples TRBV29-1 to TRBJ2-1, with 11 bases that match TRBD2. Germline-derived CDR1 and CDR2 are SQVTM and ANQGSEA. The CDR3 loop spans 14 amino acids. V trimming: 6 bases; J trimming: 8 bases; junction bases outside the gene matches: 9. The CDR3 region has the DNA TGCAGCGTCGCCACTAGCGGGGGAGTGCATGAGCAGTTCTTC. It yields the protein CSVATSGGVHEQFF.

This clonotype has a count of ten or more. The V and J genes are TRBV11-2 and TRBJ1-1; the D gene is possibly TRBD1 (6 bases). The CDR3 length is 15 residues. The V gene's germline CDR1 is SGHAT and CDR2 FQNNGV. Trimming pared 6 bases from V and 1 base from J, leaving 15 bases between. The CDR3, as DNA: TGTGCCAGCAGAGTGAACGGGGGCCAGAACACTGAAGCTTTCTTT. The encoded protein is CASRVNGGQNTEAFF.

The V gene is TRBV9, the J gene TRBJ2-2; TRBD2 agrees at 7 bases. The germline V gene has CDR1 SGDLS and CDR2 YYNGEE. Trimming took 0 bases from V and 4 from J; bases not matched to a gene: 6. The CDR3 has 16 residues. The CDR3 protein is CASSVASGKTTGELFF. CDR3 coding DNA: TGTGCCAGCAGCGTAGCGAGCGGGAAGACCACCGGGGAGCTGTTTTTT. Full variable domain (remainder filled in from reference TRBV9 and TRBJ2-2): DSGVTQTPKHLITATGQRVTLRCSPRSGDLSVYWYQQSLDQGLQFLIQYYNGEERAKGNILERFSAQQFPDLHSELNLSSLELGDSALYFCASSVASGKTTGELFFGEGSRLTVL.